Reported below is one T cell receptor (beta chain). What antigen it recognizes has not been identified. No much larger clone exists at a distance of one base, and base qualities are not known. This entry is derived from a study of blood T cell repertoires in COVID-19 (TCRdb year 2020). For the study in its entirety: Samples covering the acute and convalescent phases of COVID-19 were provided by collaborators in the United States, Italy and Spain. The prospective study material was composed of cDNA or gDNA derived from T cells, B-cell-depleted T cells, or PBMCs. Subjects who had been exposed to COVID-19, were actively infected with it, or had recovered from it provided the deeply sampled blood TCRbeta repertoires that made up the dataset. The repertoires were released in a freely available public database intended as a resource for research on the immune response to SARS-CoV-2. Samples came from the ongoing ImmuneRACE study (first 160 participants) plus 1,254 subjects from 6 global collaborators. A de-identified subject ID, COVID-19 status, age in years and sex were almost always included in the sample metadata. Where available, HLA class I and class II types were taken from metadata supplied by the sample provider and were not determined by assay-based typing.

The collaborating institutions used their own protocols to collect whole blood in K2EDTA tubes. Collaborator samples were shipped for TCRbeta analysis as frozen whole blood, isolated PBMCs, or DNA extracted from either sample type. TCRbeta CDR3 regions were amplified from genomic DNA by means of the immunoSEQ Assay, a bias-controlled multiplex PCR. The authors' analysis ran thus. The number of nucleated cells in each sample was estimated from the amplification of reference gene primers within the assay. To quantify the absolute abundance of each unique TCRbeta CDR3 rearrangement, sequence reads were collapsed and filtered. For each sample, productive Simpson clonality was calculated by taking the square root of Simpson's diversity index across productive rearrangements. Entries here come from immuneACCESS through TCRdb and include only in-frame sequences with V and J called. Some clones fail to appear in such tables; in the studies checked, an unresolved V gene covers under half of the shortfall, and the cause of the remainder is unknown. The V and J calls and clone size are taken from that table; D and trimming were inferred from the DNA. The sample contains 76,000 or so clones, 86% of them found a single time. Approximately 17% of the sample belongs to the ten largest clones.

Overall results and qualifications from the work: Clinical and demographic metadata were provided uncurated, with the amount varying by source and participant.

The sequencing input was peripheral blood. This clonotype was obtained from a man older than 75 in a cohort sampled during active COVID-19.

The DNA reads TGTGCCAGTAGTATTTTGAGCGTCTCCTATAATTCACCCCTCCACTTT. Its protein reads: CASSILSVSYNSPLHF. The rearranged chain carries TRBV19 and TRBJ1-6, with the D gene not confidently named. V sheds 3 bases and J sheds 0 bases, leaving 9 bases between their ends. Inclusive of the bounding cysteine and phenylalanine, the CDR3 is 16 residues long. Only CDR3 DNA remains: 48 bases, in frame from the first base. The CDR1 and CDR2 encoded by the germline V gene (reference sequence) are LNHDA and SQIVND.